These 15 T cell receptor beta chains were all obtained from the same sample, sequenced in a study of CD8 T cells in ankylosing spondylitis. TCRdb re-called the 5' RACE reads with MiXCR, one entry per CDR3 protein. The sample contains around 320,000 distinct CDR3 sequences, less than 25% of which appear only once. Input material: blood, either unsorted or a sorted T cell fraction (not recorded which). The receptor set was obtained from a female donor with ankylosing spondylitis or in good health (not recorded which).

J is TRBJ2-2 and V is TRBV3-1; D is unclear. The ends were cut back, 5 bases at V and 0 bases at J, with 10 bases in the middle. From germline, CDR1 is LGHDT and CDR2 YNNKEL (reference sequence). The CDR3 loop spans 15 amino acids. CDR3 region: CASSFGRSNTGELFF. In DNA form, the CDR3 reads TGTGCCAGCAGCTTCGGACGTTCGAACACCGGGGAGCTGTTTTTT.

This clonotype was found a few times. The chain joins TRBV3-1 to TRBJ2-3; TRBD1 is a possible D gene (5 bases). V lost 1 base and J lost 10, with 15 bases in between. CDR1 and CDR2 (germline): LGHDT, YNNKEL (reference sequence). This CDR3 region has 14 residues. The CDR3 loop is CASSQGGTREPQYF. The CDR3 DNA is TGTGCCAGCAGCCAAGGGGGCACCAGAGAGCCGCAGTATTTT.

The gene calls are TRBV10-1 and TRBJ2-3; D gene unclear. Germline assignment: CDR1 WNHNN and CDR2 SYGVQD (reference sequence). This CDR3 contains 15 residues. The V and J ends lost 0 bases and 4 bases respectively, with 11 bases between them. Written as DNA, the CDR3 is TGCGCCAGCAGTGAGTCGCCCTCCCGATCAGATACGCAGTATTTT. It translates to CASSESPSRSDTQYF.

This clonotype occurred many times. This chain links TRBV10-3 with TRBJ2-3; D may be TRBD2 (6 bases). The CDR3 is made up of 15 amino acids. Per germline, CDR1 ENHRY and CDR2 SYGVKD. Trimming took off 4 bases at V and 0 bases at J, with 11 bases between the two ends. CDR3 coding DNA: TGTGCCATCAGTGGGGGGAGGACTAGCACAGATACGCAGTATTTT. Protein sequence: CAISGGRTSTDTQYF.

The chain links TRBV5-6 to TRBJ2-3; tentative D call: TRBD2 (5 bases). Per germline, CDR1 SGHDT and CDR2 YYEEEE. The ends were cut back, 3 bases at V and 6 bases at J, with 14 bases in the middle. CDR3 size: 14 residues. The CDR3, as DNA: TGTGCCAGCAGCTCCGGGGTGATAGTGGATACGCAGTATTTT. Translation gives CASSSGVIVDTQYF.

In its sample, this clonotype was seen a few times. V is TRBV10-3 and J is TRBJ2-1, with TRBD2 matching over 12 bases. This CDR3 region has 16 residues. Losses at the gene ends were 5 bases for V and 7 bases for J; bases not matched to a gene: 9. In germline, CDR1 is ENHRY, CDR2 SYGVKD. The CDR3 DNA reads TGTGCCATCAGTTCCGGACTAGCGGGACAGTCTAATGAGCAGTTCTTC. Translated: CAISSGLAGQSNEQFF.

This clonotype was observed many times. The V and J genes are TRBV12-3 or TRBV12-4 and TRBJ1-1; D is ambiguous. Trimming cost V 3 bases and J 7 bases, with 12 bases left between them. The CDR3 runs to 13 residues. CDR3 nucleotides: TGTGCCAGCAGTTTGGAAGGCCGACATGAAGCTTTCTTT. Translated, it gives CASSLEGRHEAFF.

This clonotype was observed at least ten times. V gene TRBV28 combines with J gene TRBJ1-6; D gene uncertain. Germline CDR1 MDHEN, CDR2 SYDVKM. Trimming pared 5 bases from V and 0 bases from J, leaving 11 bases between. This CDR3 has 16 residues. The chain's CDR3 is CASSLDGSSYNSPLHF. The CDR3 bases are TGTGCCAGCAGTCTCGACGGTAGCTCCTATAATTCACCCCTCCACTTT.

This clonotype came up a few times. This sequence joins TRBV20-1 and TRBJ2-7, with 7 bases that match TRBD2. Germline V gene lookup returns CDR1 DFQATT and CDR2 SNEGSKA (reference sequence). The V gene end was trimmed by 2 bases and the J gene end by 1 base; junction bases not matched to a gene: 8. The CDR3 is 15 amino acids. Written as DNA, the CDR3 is TGCAGTGCTAGAAGGTGGCGGGAGAAGTCCTACGAGCAGTACTTC. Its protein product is CSARRWREKSYEQYF.

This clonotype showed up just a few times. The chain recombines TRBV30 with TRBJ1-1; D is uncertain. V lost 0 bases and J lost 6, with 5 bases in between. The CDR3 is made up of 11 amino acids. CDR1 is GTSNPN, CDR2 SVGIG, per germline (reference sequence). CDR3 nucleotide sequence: TGTGCCTGGAGTGTACGCGCTGAAGCTTTCTTT. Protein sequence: CAWSVRAEAFF.

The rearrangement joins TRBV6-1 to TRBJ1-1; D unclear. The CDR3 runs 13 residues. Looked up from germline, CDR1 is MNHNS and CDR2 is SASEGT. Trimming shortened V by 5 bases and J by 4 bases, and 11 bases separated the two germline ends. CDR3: CASSTKRGTEAFF. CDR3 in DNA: TGTGCCAGCAGTACAAAACGGGGCACTGAAGCTTTCTTT.

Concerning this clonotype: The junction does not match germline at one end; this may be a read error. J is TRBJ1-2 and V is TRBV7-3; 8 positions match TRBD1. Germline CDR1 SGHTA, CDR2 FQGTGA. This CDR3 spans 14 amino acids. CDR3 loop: CDSSPSTGALGYTF. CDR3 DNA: TGTGACAGCAGCCCTTCGACAGGGGCCCTTGGCTACACCTTC.

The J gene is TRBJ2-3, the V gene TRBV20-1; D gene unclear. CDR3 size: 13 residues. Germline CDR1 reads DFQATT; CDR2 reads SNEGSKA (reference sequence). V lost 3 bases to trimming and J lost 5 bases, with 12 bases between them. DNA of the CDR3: TGCAGTGCTAGGTCCGAGGACGTAGATACGCAGTATTTT. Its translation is CSARSEDVDTQYF.

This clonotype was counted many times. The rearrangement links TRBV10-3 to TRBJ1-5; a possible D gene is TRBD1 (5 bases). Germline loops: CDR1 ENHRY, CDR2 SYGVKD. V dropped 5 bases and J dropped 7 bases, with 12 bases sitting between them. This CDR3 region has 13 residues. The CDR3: CAISPQDWQPQHF. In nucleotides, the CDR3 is TGTGCCATCAGTCCACAGGATTGGCAGCCCCAGCATTTT.

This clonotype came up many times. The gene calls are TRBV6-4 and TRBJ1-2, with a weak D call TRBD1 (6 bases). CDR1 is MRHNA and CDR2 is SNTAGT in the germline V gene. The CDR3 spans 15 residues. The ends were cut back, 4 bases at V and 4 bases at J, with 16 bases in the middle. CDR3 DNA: TGTGCCAGCAGTGCCCGATGGGGGGCCGGCTATGGCTACACCTTC. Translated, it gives CASSARWGAGYGYTF.